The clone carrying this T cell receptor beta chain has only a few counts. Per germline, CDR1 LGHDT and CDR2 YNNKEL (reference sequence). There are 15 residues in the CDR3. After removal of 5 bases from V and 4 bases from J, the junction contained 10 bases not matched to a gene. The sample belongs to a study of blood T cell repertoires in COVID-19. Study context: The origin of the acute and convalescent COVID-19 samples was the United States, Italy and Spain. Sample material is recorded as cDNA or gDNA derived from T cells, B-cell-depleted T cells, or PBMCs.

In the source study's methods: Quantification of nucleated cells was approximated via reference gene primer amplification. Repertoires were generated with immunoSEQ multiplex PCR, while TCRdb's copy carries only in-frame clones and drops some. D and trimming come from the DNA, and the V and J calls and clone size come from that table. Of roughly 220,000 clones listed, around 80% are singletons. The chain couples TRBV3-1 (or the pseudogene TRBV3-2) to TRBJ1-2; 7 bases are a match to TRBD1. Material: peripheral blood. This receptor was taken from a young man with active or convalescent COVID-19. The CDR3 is CASSATGTAPYGYTF. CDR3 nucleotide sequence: TGTGCCAGCAGCGCTACCGGGACAGCCCCCTATGGCTACACCTTC.